The entry below gives a single TCR beta chain sequence along with its context. The method was immunoSEQ multiplex PCR; TCRdb's version includes in-frame clones alone and lacks a portion of them. The sample includes about 270,000 clones, around 91% of them seen just once. The source of the sample is a study of blood T cell repertoires in COVID-19. Trimming took 3 bases from V and 11 from J, leaving 17 bases between them. The CDR3 extends over 15 amino acids. The germline V gene encodes CDR1 MNHNS and CDR2 SASEGT. The sample taken for sequencing was PBMCs or T cells enriched from blood (not recorded which). This TCR was recovered from a woman between 18 and 30 years old who had recovered from COVID-19. The genes are TRBV6-1 and TRBJ1-6, with TRBD1 as a possible D gene (5 bases). In DNA form, the CDR3 reads TGTGCCAGCAGTGAGGGGCTGGAGGGGACGGCACCCCTCCACTTT. Its translation: CASSEGLEGTAPLHF.